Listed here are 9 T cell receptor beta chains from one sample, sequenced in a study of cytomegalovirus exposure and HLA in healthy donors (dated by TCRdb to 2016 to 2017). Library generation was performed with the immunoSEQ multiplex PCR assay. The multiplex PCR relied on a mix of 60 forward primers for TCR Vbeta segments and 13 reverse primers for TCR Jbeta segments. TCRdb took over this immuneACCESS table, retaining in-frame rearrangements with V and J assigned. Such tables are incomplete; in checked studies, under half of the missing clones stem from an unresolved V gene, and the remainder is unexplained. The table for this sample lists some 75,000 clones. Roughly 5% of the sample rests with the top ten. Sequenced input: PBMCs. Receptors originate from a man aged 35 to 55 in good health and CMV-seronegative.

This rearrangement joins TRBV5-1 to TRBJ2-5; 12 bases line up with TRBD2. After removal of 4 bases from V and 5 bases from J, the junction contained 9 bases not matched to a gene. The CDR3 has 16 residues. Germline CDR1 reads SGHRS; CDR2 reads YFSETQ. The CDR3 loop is CASSIASGGAGETQYF. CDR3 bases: TGCGCCAGCAGCATCGCTAGCGGGGGGGCCGGGGAGACCCAGTACTTC.

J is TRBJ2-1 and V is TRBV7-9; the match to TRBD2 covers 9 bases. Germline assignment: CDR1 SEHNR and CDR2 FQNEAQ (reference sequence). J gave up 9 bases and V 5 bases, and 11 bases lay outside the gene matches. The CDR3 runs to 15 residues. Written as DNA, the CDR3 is TGTGCCAGCAGCCTAGGGGTAGCGGGAGACACTGAGCAGTTCTTC. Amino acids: CASSLGVAGDTEQFF.

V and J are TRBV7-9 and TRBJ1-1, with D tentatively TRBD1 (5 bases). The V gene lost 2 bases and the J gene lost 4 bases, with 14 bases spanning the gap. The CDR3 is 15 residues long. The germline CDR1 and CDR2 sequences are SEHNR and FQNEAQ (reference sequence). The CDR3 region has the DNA TGTGCCAGCAGCTTATTAGGGGCAGAGAGCACTGAAGCTTTCTTT. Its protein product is CASSLLGAESTEAFF.

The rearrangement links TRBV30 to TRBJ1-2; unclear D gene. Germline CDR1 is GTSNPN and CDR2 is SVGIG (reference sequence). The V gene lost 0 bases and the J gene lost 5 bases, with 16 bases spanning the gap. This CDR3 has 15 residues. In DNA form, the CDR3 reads TGTGCCTGGAGTGTGACGGGTCTAAGCAATTATGGCTACACCTTC. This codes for CAWSVTGLSNYGYTF.

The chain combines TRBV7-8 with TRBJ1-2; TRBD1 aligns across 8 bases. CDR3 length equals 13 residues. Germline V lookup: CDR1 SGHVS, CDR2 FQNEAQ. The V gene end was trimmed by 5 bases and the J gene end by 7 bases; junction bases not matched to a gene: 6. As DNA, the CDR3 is TGTGCCAGCAGCGCTGCGGGACAGGTTGGCTACACCTTC. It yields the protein CASSAAGQVGYTF.

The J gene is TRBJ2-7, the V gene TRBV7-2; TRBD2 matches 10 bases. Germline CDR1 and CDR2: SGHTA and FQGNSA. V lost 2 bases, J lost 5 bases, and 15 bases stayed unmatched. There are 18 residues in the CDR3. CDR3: CASSLMAAAGGPGDEQYF. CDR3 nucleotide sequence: TGTGCCAGCAGCTTAATGGCAGCAGCGGGAGGGCCGGGGGACGAGCAGTACTTC.

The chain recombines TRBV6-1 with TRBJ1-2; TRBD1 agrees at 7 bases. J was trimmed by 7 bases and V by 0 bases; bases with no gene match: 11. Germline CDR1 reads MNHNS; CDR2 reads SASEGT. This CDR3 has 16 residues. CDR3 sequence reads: CASSEAPDRPWGGYTF. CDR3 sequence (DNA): TGTGCCAGCAGTGAAGCCCCGGACAGGCCTTGGGGTGGCTACACCTTC.

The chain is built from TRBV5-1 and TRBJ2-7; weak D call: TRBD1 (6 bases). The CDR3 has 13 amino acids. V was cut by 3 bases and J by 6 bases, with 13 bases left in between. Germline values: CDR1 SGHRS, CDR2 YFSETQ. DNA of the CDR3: TGCGCCAGCAGCTCGCAAACAGGGTCCGAGCAGTACTTC. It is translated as CASSSQTGSEQYF.

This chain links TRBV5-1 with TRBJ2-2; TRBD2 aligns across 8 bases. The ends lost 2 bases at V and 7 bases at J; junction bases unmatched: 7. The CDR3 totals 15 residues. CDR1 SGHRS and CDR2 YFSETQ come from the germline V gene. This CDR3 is CASSFSGRVVGELFF. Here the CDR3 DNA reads TGCGCCAGCAGCTTCAGCGGGAGAGTGGTCGGGGAGCTGTTTTTT. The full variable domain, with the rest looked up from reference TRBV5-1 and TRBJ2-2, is KAGVTQTPRYLIKTRGQQVTLSCSPISGHRSVSWYQQTPGQGLQFLFEYFSETQRNKGNFPGRFSGRQFSNSRSEMNVSTLELGDSALYLCASSFSGRVVGELFFGEGSRLTVL.